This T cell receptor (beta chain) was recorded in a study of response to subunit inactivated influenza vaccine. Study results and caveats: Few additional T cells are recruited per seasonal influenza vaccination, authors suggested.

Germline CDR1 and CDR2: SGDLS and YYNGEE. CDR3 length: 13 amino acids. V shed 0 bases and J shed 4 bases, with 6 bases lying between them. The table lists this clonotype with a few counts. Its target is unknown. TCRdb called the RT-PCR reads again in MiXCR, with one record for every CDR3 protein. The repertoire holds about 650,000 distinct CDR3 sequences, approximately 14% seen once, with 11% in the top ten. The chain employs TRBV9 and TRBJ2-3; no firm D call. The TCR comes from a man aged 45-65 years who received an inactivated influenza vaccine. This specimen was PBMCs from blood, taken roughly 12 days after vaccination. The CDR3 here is CASSVVNADTQYF. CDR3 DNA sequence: TGTGCCAGCAGCGTAGTGAACGCAGATACGCAGTATTTT.